The rows below give T cell receptor beta chains drawn from one sample of a study of cytomegalovirus exposure and HLA in healthy donors. The table came from immunoSEQ multiplex PCR; TCRdb's copy has only in-frame clones and leaves some out. The sample lists approximately 78,000 clones, 65% to 70% occurring once. Input material: PBMCs. The receptor set was obtained from a man aged 35-49 years in good health and CMV-seropositive. The CDR3 runs from the conserved cysteine through the conserved F or W. The order of the fields is clone size, D gene, J gene, V gene, CDR3 DNA, CDR3 protein. The D gene is left open where the match is weak. Not every row has a clone size; where given, it reads once, few, many or a size class.

size: NA
D: NA
J: TRBJ1-4
V: TRBV5-1
DNA: TGCGCCAGCAGCAAGACAGCTCCGAAGGAAAAACTGTTTTTT
CDR3: CASSKTAPKEKLFF

size: few
D: NA
J: TRBJ1-2
V: TRBV5-1
DNA: TGCGCCAGCAGCTTTCGTACAGGCGCTAACTATGGCTACACCTTC
CDR3: CASSFRTGANYGYTF

size: few
D: NA
J: TRBJ1-6
V: TRBV30
DNA: TGTGCCTGGAGTCTACAGCTTTCACCCCTCCACTTT
CDR3: CAWSLQLSPLHF

size: NA
D: NA
J: TRBJ1-1
V: TRBV9
DNA: TGTGCCAGCAGCCCGCGCCCGGAGTCCACTGAAGCTTTCTTT
CDR3: CASSPRPESTEAFF

size: NA
D: NA
J: TRBJ1-6
V: TRBV7-2
DNA: TGTGCCAGCAGCTTAGGGACATCAGGATCACCCCTCCACTTT
CDR3: CASSLGTSGSPLHF

size: few
D: NA
J: TRBJ1-1
V: TRBV7-2
DNA: TGTGCCAGCAGCCCCTGGGGAGGGGAAGCTTTCTTT
CDR3: CASSPWGGEAFF

size: few
D: NA
J: TRBJ2-5
V: TRBV5-5
DNA: TGTGCCAGCAGCTTGGACCCTAGCACGCGTGAGACCCAGTACTTC
CDR3: CASSLDPSTRETQYF

size: NA
D: NA
J: TRBJ2-7
V: TRBV25-1
DNA: TGTGCCAGCAGAATTCAGCCCCAGGGGATAACCTACGAGCAGTACTTC
CDR3: CASRIQPQGITYEQYF

size: NA
D: NA
J: TRBJ2-5
V: TRBV7-2
DNA: TGTGCCAGCAGCCTTATCGGGGAGACCCAGTACTTC
CDR3: CASSLIGETQYF

size: NA
D: TRBD1
J: TRBJ1-4
V: TRBV19
DNA: TGTGCCAGTTGTAGGGACAGGACTAATGAAAAACTGTTTTTT
CDR3: CASCRDRTNEKLFF